The 30 T cell receptor beta chains in this list originate from one sample, sequenced in a study of CD8+ T cells in alopecia areata. Isolated RNA was reverse transcribed into cDNA used as the sequencing template. The assay was immunoSEQ multiplex PCR, and TCRdb's table has in-frame clones only and misses some. Recorded here are about 300,000 clones, with no singletons, and the ten leading clones hold about 1.2%. Using CD4, CD8alpha, NKG2D, NKG2ACE and other markers, pooled cutaneous lymph node cells were sorted. Source material: CD4+ T cells sorted from a lymph node. The receptor source for this set is a C3H/HeJ mouse with alopecia areata. Mice of this strain are of MHC haplotype H2-k.

With regard to this clone: Gene names and germline match the mouse. The observed sequence ends 4 residues before the CDR3 terminus, with the missing tail filled in from the germline J gene. The chain recombines TRBV31 with TRBJ1-2; the match to TRBD1 covers 7 bases. In germline, CDR1 is GKSSPN, CDR2 SITVG. Unmatched junction bases numbered 3, after V lost 1 base and J lost 1 base. The CDR3 loop spans 14 amino acids. CDR3 amino acids: CAWSPHRGNSDYTF. The covered CDR3 bases are TGTGCCTGGAGTCCCCACAGGGGAAACTCC.

This clone has more than one count but fewer than ten. Gene names are the mouse ones. The read terminates 4 residues ahead of where the CDR3 ends, so the germline J gene completes it. Other DNA sequences within the sample encode an identical CDR3. This chain connects TRBV13-1 to TRBJ2-1; D is possibly TRBD1 (6 bases). The CDR3 consists of 13 residues. CDR1 and CDR2 from the germline V gene are NSHNY and SYGAGN. The CDR3 sequence is CASSDRGGAEQFF. The CDR3 bases that were read are TGTGCCAGCAGTGACAGGGGAGGGGCT.

This clone came up a few times. Genes and germline are mouse. The read stops 4 residues short of the end of the CDR3; the missing end is completed from the germline J gene. The V gene is TRBV13-2, the J gene TRBJ2-3, with TRBD1 matching over 12 bases. The V segment lost 6 bases and the J segment 1 base; nucleotides outside the gene matches: 6. Germline V CDR1 and CDR2: NNHNN, SYGAGS (reference sequence). The CDR3 contains 16 residues. The covered CDR3 bases are TGTGCCAGCGCCCGGGACAGGGGGCGCCGTGCAGAA. Translation: CASARDRGRRAE. The full CDR3 is CASARDRGRRAETLYF.

Of note for this clone: Genes and germline come from the mouse. The read ends 4 residues early relative to the CDR3; the germline J gene fills the gap. This chain uses TRBV13-1 with TRBJ2-7; 11 bases map to TRBD2. Germline CDR1 and CDR2: NSHNY and SYGAGN. This CDR3 region has 15 residues. The part of the CDR3 DNA that was read is TGTGCCAGCAGTGATGCCAGACTGGGGGGGGAT. It is translated as CASSDARLGGD. The full CDR3 protein reads CASSDARLGGDEQYF.

This clone was seen more than once but under ten times. Germline and genes: mouse. The DNA ends 4 residues before the CDR3 does, and the rest of the CDR3 is filled in from the germline J gene. The chain carries TRBV17 and TRBJ2-7, with D maybe TRBD1 (6 bases). This CDR3 spans 16 amino acids. Germline V gene sequence: CDR1 MNHDT, CDR2 YYDKIL. CDR3 sequence reads: CASSIQGWDKLYEQYF. The CDR3 bases that were read are TGTGCTAGCAGTATCCAAGGGTGGGACAAACTTTAT.

This clone was observed a few times. Here the gene names and germline are mouse. The DNA ends 4 residues before the CDR3 does, and the rest of the CDR3 is filled in from the germline J gene. The chain links TRBV13-1 to TRBJ2-4; no clear D gene. V lost 6 bases to trimming and J lost 0 bases, with 11 bases between them. Germline-derived CDR1 and CDR2 are NSHNY and SYGAGN. The CDR3 contains 14 residues. CDR3: CASTDSQSQNTLYF. The CDR3 bases that were read are TGTGCCAGCACCGATTCACAGAGTCAAAAC.

With regard to this clone: All gene names here are mouse names. Read sequence stops 4 residues before the CDR3 end, and the germline J gene provides the missing end. V and J are TRBV13-2 and TRBJ2-1; 8 bases are a match to TRBD1. Germline loops: CDR1 NNHNN, CDR2 SYGAGS (reference sequence). The CDR3 spans 14 residues. This CDR3 is CASGDPGGEAEQFF. The sequenced part of the CDR3 DNA is TGTGCCAGCGGTGATCCAGGGGGCGAGGCT.

This clone was counted a few times. The gene symbols are mouse symbols. The sequence runs out 4 residues before the end of the CDR3; the remainder is reconstructed from the germline J gene. The chain employs TRBV19 and TRBJ1-1; 7 bases fit TRBD1. V gave up 7 bases and J gave up 0 bases; unmatched junction bases: 3. The CDR3 is 13 residues long. Germline assignment: CDR1 FNHDT and CDR2 SITEND (reference sequence). The CDR3 protein is CASQGQTNTEVFF. The CDR3 DNA, read in part, is TGTGCCAGCCAGGGACAGACAAACACA. The entire variable domain, with the rest obtained from reference TRBV19 and TRBJ1-1, is as follows: GGIITQTPKFLIGQEGQKLTLKCQQNFNHDTMYWYRQDSGKGLRLIYYSITENDLQKGDLSEGYDASREKKSSFSLTVTSAQKNEMAVFLCASQGQTNTEVFFGKGTRLTVV.

A remark on this clone: Genes here carry mouse names. Incomplete CDR3 DNA: TGTGCCAGCAGTAGGGAGCCTGGGGGTAGTGCAGAA. It specifies CASSREPGGSAE. The complete CDR3 sequence is CASSREPGGSAETLYF. The chain links TRBV19 to TRBJ2-3, with 7 bases that match TRBD2. The read ends 4 residues shy of where the CDR3 ends; the end is completed using the germline J gene. With 3 bases clipped from V and 0 bases from J, the junction kept 7 bases outside the gene matches. The CDR3 contains 16 residues. Germline CDR1 and CDR2: FNHDT and SITEND (reference sequence).

This clone was recorded a few times. Each gene name is a mouse one. The read terminates 4 residues before the CDR3 end, so the remaining end is supplied by the germline J gene. Other DNA sequences within the sample encode an identical CDR3. The chain has TRBV13-1 and TRBJ1-2, with D perhaps TRBD1 (5 bases). Germline loops: CDR1 NSHNY, CDR2 SYGAGN. The CDR3 runs to 14 residues. V was trimmed by 0 bases and J by 0 bases, leaving 6 bases between them. The CDR3 DNA, read in part, is TGTGCCAGCAGTGATGGACAGTCAAACTCC. Translated, it gives CASSDGQSNS. Given in full, the CDR3 is CASSDGQSNSDYTF.

Only a few counts were recorded for this clone. Gene labels here are mouse ones. The read comes to an end 4 residues before the CDR3 does, leaving the germline J gene to fill in the end. The chain couples TRBV13-1 to TRBJ2-5; TRBD2 matches 11 bases. The CDR3 has 15 residues. Germline V gene sequence: CDR1 NSHNY, CDR2 SYGAGN. This CDR3 reads CASSELGGQRDTQYF. CDR3 DNA (partial): TGTGCCAGCAGCGAACTGGGGGGGCAGAGAGAC.

This clone was observed a handful of times. Gene and germline names: mouse. The covered CDR3 bases are TGTGCCTGGAGTCCATGGGACTGGAGAGAC. Translation gives CAWSPWDWRD. The complete CDR3 protein is CAWSPWDWRDTQYF. This chain connects TRBV31 to TRBJ2-5, with 8 bases lining up with TRBD2. The CDR3 end lies 4 residues beyond the end of the read and is filled in from the germline J gene. The CDR3 consists of 14 residues. CDR1 and CDR2 (germline): GKSSPN, SITVG.

This clone showed up just a few times. The listed genes are named as in mouse. The sequence runs out 4 residues before the end of the CDR3; the remainder is reconstructed from the germline J gene. V is TRBV13-1 and J is TRBJ1-2, with D uncertain. Germline CDR1 and CDR2: NSHNY and SYGAGN. The CDR3 spans 13 residues. V shed 3 bases and J shed 0 bases, with 6 bases lying between them. The CDR3 is CASSARSNSDYTF. The part of the CDR3 DNA that was read is TGTGCCAGCAGTGCCAGGTCAAACTCC.

A word on this clone: Genes here carry mouse names. The CDR3 reads CTCRPGQGGTEVFF. CDR3 bases read: TGCACCTGCAGGCCGGGACAGGGAGGCACA. The genes are TRBV1 and TRBJ1-1; TRBD1 agrees at 9 bases. The CDR3 end lies 4 residues beyond the end of the read and is filled in from the germline J gene. Germline V gene sequence: CDR1 NSQYPW, CDR2 LRSPGD (reference sequence). The ends lost 6 bases at V and 4 bases at J; junction bases unmatched: 6. The CDR3 length is 14 residues.

The table lists this clone with a few counts. This may come from a read error, since a much larger clone is one base off. Mouse germline and gene names are used. The CDR3 goes on 4 residues after the read ends, and that part is filled in from the germline J gene. The same CDR3 is also encoded by other DNA sequences in this sample. This sequence joins TRBV19 and TRBJ2-7, with 11 positions matching TRBD2. Looked up from germline, CDR1 is FNHDT and CDR2 is SITEND (reference sequence). This CDR3 has 13 amino acids. V shed 5 bases and J 3 bases; nucleotides not matched to a gene: 1. CDR3 DNA, as far as it was read: TGTGCCAGCAGCGACTGGGGGGGCTAT. Translating gives CASSDWGGY. The whole CDR3 protein is CASSDWGGYEQYF.

There are a few counts of this clone. Gene names are the mouse ones. The CDR3 end lies 4 residues beyond the end of the read and is filled in from the germline J gene. Other nucleotide sequences from this sample produce the same CDR3. The chain carries TRBV13-1 and TRBJ2-1, with D possibly being TRBD1 (5 bases). Germline CDR1 reads NSHNY; CDR2 reads SYGAGN. The CDR3 is 13 residues long. V was trimmed by 2 bases and J by 3 bases, leaving 6 bases between them. The DNA read from the CDR3 is TGTGCCAGCAGTGAGCAGGGCTATGCT. Amino acids: CASSEQGYA. The entire CDR3 protein is CASSEQGYAEQFF.

Worth noting for this clone: Germline and genes here are mouse. The CDR3 end lies 4 residues beyond the end of the read and is filled in from the germline J gene. The chain uses TRBV31 and TRBJ2-3, with D unresolved. V lost 0 bases and J 0 bases, leaving 10 bases between the germline ends. CDR1 and CDR2 from the germline V gene are GKSSPN and SITVG. The CDR3 is 15 residues long. This CDR3 is CAWSLSRHSAETLYF. The covered CDR3 bases are TGTGCCTGGAGTCTTTCCAGACATAGTGCAGAA.

Note on this clone: Germline and genes: mouse. The CDR3 goes on 4 residues after the read ends, and that part is filled in from the germline J gene. The chain is built from TRBV13-1 and TRBJ1-2, with TRBD1 matching 7 bases. The CDR3 runs to 15 residues. The V segment lost 4 bases and the J segment 0 bases; nucleotides outside the gene matches: 6. The germline gives CDR1 NSHNY, CDR2 SYGAGN. Partial CDR3 DNA: TGTGCCAGCAGTCCAACAGGGGCCGCAAACTCC. Protein product: CASSPTGAANS. The complete CDR3 reads CASSPTGAANSDYTF.

Worth noting for this clone: Genes here carry mouse names. Coverage ceases 3 residues before the CDR3 finishes, and the germline J gene fills in the end. The chain links TRBV13-3 to TRBJ1-6, with 9 bases matching TRBD1. TRBJ1-6 is noted as an ORF with a role that remains uncertain. V lost 5 bases to trimming and J lost 6 bases; unmatched junction nucleotides: 3. In germline, CDR1 is NNHDY, CDR2 SYVADS. This CDR3 is 14 amino acids long. Incomplete CDR3 DNA: TGTGCCAGCAGACGACAGGGGGTTAATTCGCCC. It encodes CASRRQGVNSP. The entire CDR3 protein reads CASRRQGVNSPLYF.

In regard to this clone: Mouse germline and gene names are used. The observed sequence ends 4 residues before the CDR3 terminus, with the missing tail filled in from the germline J gene. The gene calls are TRBV5 and TRBJ2-1; 7 bases agree with TRBD2. From germline, CDR1 is LGHNA and CDR2 YNLKQL (reference sequence). This CDR3 has 13 amino acids. V gave up 3 bases and J gave up 5 bases; unmatched junction bases: 1. This CDR3 reads CASSHLGDAEQFF. The sequenced CDR3 bases are TGTGCCAGCAGCCACCTGGGGGATGCT.

About this clone itself: Genes here carry mouse names. From the germline J gene comes the end of the CDR3, since the read stops 4 residues before it. The rearrangement joins TRBV13-3 to TRBJ2-1, with a weak D call TRBD1 (6 bases). Germline CDR1 and CDR2: NNHDY and SYVADS. CDR3 length: 15 residues. V shed 1 base and J shed 2 bases, with 10 bases lying between them. CDR3 DNA, as far as it was read: TGTGCCAGCAGTGATATCAGGGGCGACTATGCT. This translates into CASSDIRGDYA. The entire CDR3 protein is CASSDIRGDYAEQFF.

Worth noting for this clone: Gene and germline names: mouse. The read falls 4 residues short of the CDR3 end, and the missing part is taken from the germline J gene. The same CDR3 can be traced to other DNA sequences in this sample. The V call is TRBV19, the J call TRBJ2-4; 12 bases fit TRBD2. Germline CDR1 reads FNHDT; CDR2 reads SITEND (reference sequence). The CDR3 covers 15 residues. CDR3 sequence: CASSIDWGGANTLYF. CDR3 DNA (partial): TGTGCCAGCAGTATCGACTGGGGGGGCGCGAAC. Complete variable domain (other parts from reference TRBV19 and TRBJ2-4): GGIITQTPKFLIGQEGQKLTLKCQQNFNHDTMYWYRQDSGKGLRLIYYSITENDLQKGDLSEGYDASREKKSSFSLTVTSAQKNEMAVFLCASSIDWGGANTLYFGAGTRLSVL.

This clone turned up a few times. The gene symbols are mouse symbols. The read halts 4 residues ahead of the CDR3 end, with the missing end drawn from the germline J gene. The J gene is TRBJ2-1, the V gene TRBV13-1; 9 nucleotides line up with TRBD2. The germline V gene encodes CDR1 NSHNY and CDR2 SYGAGN. Trimming took 2 bases from V and 1 from J; bases not matched to a gene: 10. This CDR3 is built from 18 residues. CDR3 amino acids: CASSDGGGWGGNYAEQFF. The sequenced part of the CDR3 DNA is TGTGCCAGCAGTGACGGGGGAGGCTGGGGGGGGAACTATGCT.

On this clone itself: Any gene name here is a mouse gene name. The observed sequence ends 4 residues before the CDR3 terminus, with the missing tail filled in from the germline J gene. The V gene is TRBV13-1, the J gene TRBJ2-5, with D maybe TRBD2 (7 bases). The CDR3 is made up of 15 amino acids. Per the germline V gene, CDR1 is NSHNY and CDR2 is SYGAGN. The DNA read from the CDR3 is TGTGCCAGCAGTGATGCATGGGGGGCGGAAGAC. Amino acids: CASSDAWGAED. The whole CDR3 region reads CASSDAWGAEDTQYF.

This clone has a handful of counts. The listed genes are named as in mouse. The CDR3 is cut off 4 residues early in the read; its end comes from the germline J gene. Other DNA variants within this sample encode the same CDR3. The rearrangement links TRBV13-1 to TRBJ2-5; D perhaps matches TRBD1 (6 bases). Germline-derived CDR1 and CDR2 are NSHNY and SYGAGN. CDR3 length equals 13 residues. The CDR3 bases that were read are TGTGCCAGCAGCCTCACAGGGAGGGAC. Translation gives CASSLTGRD. The entire CDR3 sequence reads CASSLTGRDTQYF.

About this clone itself: Gene and germline names: mouse. The missing CDR3 end, 4 residues past where the read stops, is filled in from the germline J gene. The gene calls are TRBV17 and TRBJ1-2; D might be TRBD1 (5 bases). This CDR3 is built from 13 residues. Germline values: CDR1 MNHDT, CDR2 YYDKIL. The part of the CDR3 DNA that was read is TGTGCTAGCAGTAGAGTAGGCAGGGAC. This encodes CASSRVGRD. The whole CDR3 protein is CASSRVGRDDYTF.

In this sample, this clone turned up a few times. Gene names are mouse gene names. Other DNA sequences in this sample translate to the same CDR3. The sequenced part of the CDR3 DNA is TGCACCTGCAGTGACAGGGGGGGAAACACA. The encoded protein is CTCSDRGGNT. The whole CDR3 is CTCSDRGGNTEVFF. The chain combines TRBV1 with TRBJ1-1; 8 positions agree with TRBD1. The read is 4 residues too short to cover the CDR3 end, so that end is filled in from the germline J gene. The CDR3 covers 14 residues. V dropped 4 bases and J dropped 1; count of bases not matched to a gene: 2. Germline values: CDR1 NSQYPW, CDR2 LRSPGD (reference sequence).

This clone was seen a handful of times. Gene names are mouse gene names. The read halts 4 residues ahead of the CDR3 end, with the missing end drawn from the germline J gene. This specimen includes other DNA sequences encoding the same CDR3. The V and J genes are TRBV13-2 and TRBJ2-1; 8 bases are a match to TRBD2. The J segment lost 3 bases and the V segment lost 1 base, leaving 3 bases of the junction unmatched. The CDR3 totals 15 residues. Germline V lookup: CDR1 NNHNN, CDR2 SYGAGS (reference sequence). The CDR3: CASGDRLGGYAEQFF. CDR3 bases read: TGTGCCAGCGGTGATCGGCTGGGGGGCTATGCT.

This clone has a handful of counts. Here the gene names and germline are mouse. The read is 4 residues too short to cover the CDR3 end, so that end is filled in from the germline J gene. Other nucleotide sequences in the sample specify the same CDR3. The chain couples TRBV31 to TRBJ2-1; TRBD2 matches at 11 bases. CDR3 length: 14 residues. In germline, CDR1 is GKSSPN, CDR2 SITVG. Partial CDR3 DNA: TGTGCCTGGAGTCCTCGGGACTGGGGGGCT. Translated: CAWSPRDWGA. The CDR3 reads in full as CAWSPRDWGAEQFF.

A word on this clone: All gene names here are mouse names. The read terminates 4 residues before the CDR3 end, so the remaining end is supplied by the germline J gene. Other DNA sequences within the sample encode an identical CDR3. The chain recombines TRBV13-1 with TRBJ1-1, with D uncertain. Germline loops: CDR1 NSHNY, CDR2 SYGAGN. The CDR3 is made up of 13 amino acids. With 1 base removed from V and 1 base from J, the gap between germline ends came to 5 bases. The CDR3 bases that were read are TGTGCCAGCAGTGATTCCCAAAACACA. Translated, it gives CASSDSQNT. Given in full, the CDR3 is CASSDSQNTEVFF.